Presented here are 10 T cell receptor beta chains from one specimen sequenced in a study of cytomegalovirus exposure and HLA in healthy donors. Primers: 60 Vbeta forward and 13 Jbeta reverse. Sequencing used immunoSEQ multiplex PCR; TCRdb keeps in-frame clones, though not all of them. This repertoire shows roughly 150,000 clones, around 81% found once; its top ten account for 0.9% to 1.1%. The sequencing input was PBMCs. The receptor set was obtained from a middle-aged woman in good health and CMV-seronegative.

This chain uses TRBV5-6 with TRBJ2-7; a weak D match, TRBD2 (6 bases). Germline V gene sequence: CDR1 SGHDT, CDR2 YYEEEE. CDR3 length equals 14 residues. V lost 7 bases to trimming and J lost 2 bases, with 16 bases between them. CDR3 nucleotides: TGTGCCAGCGGCTGGACGGGAGACCCCTACGAGCAGTACTTC. This gives the protein CASGWTGDPYEQYF.

This sequence joins TRBV7-9 and TRBJ2-1, with TRBD2 matching 12 bases. Germline V gives CDR1 SEHNR, CDR2 FQNEAQ (reference sequence). This CDR3 is 14 amino acids long. V was clipped by 5 bases and J by 10 bases; unmatched bases: 6. The CDR3 coding sequence is TGTGCCAGCAGCCCTGGGACTAGCGGGTTAGAGCAGTTCTTC. This gives the protein CASSPGTSGLEQFF.

This chain links TRBV7-8 with TRBJ1-2, with a tentative D call TRBD1 (5 bases). Germline CDR1 is SGHVS and CDR2 is FQNEAQ. V was pared by 8 bases and J by 1 base, with 14 bases between. The CDR3 runs 14 residues. In nucleotides, the CDR3 is TGTGCCAGCGGACCGCGGGGGGTTAACTATGGCTACACCTTC. Translation gives CASGPRGVNYGYTF. The full variable domain, with the rest looked up from reference TRBV7-8 and TRBJ1-2, is GAGVSQSPRYKVAKRGQDVALRCDPISGHVSLFWYQQALGQGPEFLTYFQNEAQLDKSGLPSDRFFAERPEGSVSTLKIQRTQQEDSAVYLCASGPRGVNYGYTFGSGTRLTVV.

The chain couples TRBV6-6 to TRBJ2-2; D gene uncertain. This CDR3 spans 14 amino acids. Trimming cost V 0 bases and J 1 base, with 3 bases left between them. Germline-derived CDR1 and CDR2 are MNHNY and SVGAGI (reference sequence). In DNA, the CDR3 is TGTGCCAGCAGTTACTCCCAGAACACCGGGGAGCTGTTTTTT. This gives the protein CASSYSQNTGELFF.

The chain employs TRBV28 and TRBJ1-2; D is unresolved. The V and J ends lost 5 bases and 4 bases respectively, with 5 bases between them. Germline V gene data show CDR1 as MDHEN and CDR2 as SYDVKM. This CDR3 is 11 amino acids long. This CDR3 is CASSPSYGYTF. The CDR3 DNA reads as TGTGCCAGCAGTCCGTCCTATGGCTACACCTTC.

The rearrangement joins TRBV7-6 to TRBJ2-5; 8 nucleotides line up with TRBD2. The CDR3 contains 15 residues. The germline gives CDR1 SGHVS, CDR2 FNYEAQ. Trimming removed 1 base from V and 5 bases from J; junction bases left unmatched: 6. The CDR3 spells CASSLEAGEGETQYF. The CDR3 DNA follows: TGTGCCAGCAGCTTAGAAGCGGGAGAGGGTGAGACCCAGTACTTC.

The V call is TRBV29-1, the J call TRBJ2-2; tentative D call: TRBD1 (5 bases). CDR1 is SQVTM and CDR2 is ANQGSEA in the germline V gene. V was cut by 4 bases and J by 7 bases, with 19 bases left in between. CDR3 length: 15 residues. As DNA, the CDR3 is TGCAGCGTTGGATCGGACACTCGCACCGACGGGGAGCTGTTTTTT. This codes for CSVGSDTRTDGELFF.

This clone was seen only a few times. The rearrangement joins TRBV6-5 to TRBJ2-1; weak D call: TRBD1 (6 bases). Germline values: CDR1 MNHEY, CDR2 SVGAGI. Trimming took 4 bases from V and 9 from J, leaving 16 bases between them. The CDR3 is 14 residues long. The CDR3 DNA follows: TGTGCCAGCAGTTCTGGACAGCCCGGAGCTGAGCAGTTCTTC. This gives the protein CASSSGQPGAEQFF.

In nucleotides, the CDR3 is TGTGCCAGCAGCTCGACAGGGGTCAACTATGGCTACACCTTC. This translates into CASSSTGVNYGYTF. J is TRBJ1-2 and V is TRBV2, with 8 bases aligning to TRBD1. With V trimmed by 6 bases and J by 2 bases, 5 bases remained unmatched. The CDR3 is 14 residues long. Per the germline V gene, CDR1 is SNHLY and CDR2 is FYNNEI.

This clone was seen only a few times. This chain joins TRBV5-8 and TRBJ2-7; D gene ambiguous. CDR3 length: 16 amino acids. V was trimmed by 6 bases and J by 0 bases, leaving 19 bases between them. The germline CDR1 and CDR2 sequences are SGHTS and YDEGEE. CDR3 protein: CASIEVPAPSSYEQYF. The CDR3 DNA sequence: TGTGCCAGCATAGAGGTCCCGGCTCCCAGCTCCTACGAGCAGTACTTC.